This TCR beta chain was sequenced in a study of blood T cell repertoires in COVID-19 (dated by TCRdb to 2020 to 2021). As for the study more broadly: Collaborator samples came from the United States, Italy and Spain and covered acute and convalescent phases of COVID-19. The prospective study material was composed of cDNA or gDNA derived from T cells, B-cell-depleted T cells, or PBMCs. Samples came from the ongoing ImmuneRACE study (first 160 participants) plus 1,254 subjects from 6 global collaborators. The sample metadata nearly always contained a de-identified subject ID, COVID-19 status, age in years and sex. A freely available public database, intended as a resource for researchers studying the immune response to SARS-CoV-2, is where the repertoires were released. Where available, HLA class I and class II types were taken from metadata supplied by the sample provider and were not determined by assay-based typing. Deeply sampled blood TCRbeta repertoires from subjects exposed to, actively infected with, or recovered from COVID-19 were included in the dataset.

TCRbeta CDR3 regions were amplified from genomic DNA using the immunoSEQ Assay, a bias-controlled multiplex PCR. The original pipeline was this. Nucleated cell counts per sample were estimated from amplification of reference gene primers within the assay. To quantify the absolute abundance of each unique TCRbeta CDR3 rearrangement, sequence reads were collapsed and filtered. For each sample, productive Simpson clonality was calculated as the square root of Simpson's diversity index across productive rearrangements. Held by TCRdb, this immuneACCESS table contains in-frame sequences only and omits some clones. Under half of the omission traces to an unresolved V gene where checked; the cause of the rest is unknown. The V and J calls and the clone size are those of that table, but D and trimming were determined from the DNA. Here the sample has roughly 30,000 clones; roughly 88% occur a single time. In total, the top ten clones hold 7.9% of the sample.

Details on this clone: Its specific antigen is unknown. Base quality data are lacking; no much larger clone is found one base away.

In Seattle, one collaborating source enrolled patients while the infection was active and tracked those patients longitudinally over the course of disease. Each collaborating institution followed its own protocols to collect whole blood in K2EDTA tubes. For TCRbeta analysis, collaborators shipped samples as frozen whole blood, isolated PBMCs, or DNA extracted from either of those sample types. The V end gives up 0 bases and the J end 2 bases, leaving 9 bases in the junction not matched to a gene. CDR1 and CDR2 were assigned from the germline V gene as SGHDT and YYEEEE. From the cysteine up to the phenylalanine, the CDR3 has a length of 17 residues. Solely the CDR3 DNA is kept, with 51 bases framed from the first base. Study-level results and caveats: The quantity of clinical and demographic metadata differed by source and by participant and was supplied without curation.

Sequencing used peripheral blood. The chain couples TRBV5-6 to TRBJ2-5, with 8 bases matching TRBD2. The TCR sequence derives from a man aged 55 to 70 with COVID-19, enrolled during active disease. The DNA sequence reads TGTGCCAGCAGCTTGGTCGGGGGGGGACCCCCACAAGAGACCCAGTACTTC. It codes for CASSLVGGGPPQETQYF.